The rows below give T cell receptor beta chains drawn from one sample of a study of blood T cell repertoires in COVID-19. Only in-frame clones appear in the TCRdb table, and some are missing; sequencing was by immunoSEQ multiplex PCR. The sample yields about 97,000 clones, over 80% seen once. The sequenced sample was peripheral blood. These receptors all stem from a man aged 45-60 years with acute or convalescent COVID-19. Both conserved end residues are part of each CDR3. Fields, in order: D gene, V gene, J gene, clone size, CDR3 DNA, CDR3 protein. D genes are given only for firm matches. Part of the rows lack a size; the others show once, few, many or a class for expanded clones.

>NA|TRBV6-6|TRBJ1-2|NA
TGTGCCAGCAGCCCCCTATTGGCATCAGGTGGCTACACCTTC
CASSPLLASGGYTF
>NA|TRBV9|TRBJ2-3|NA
TGTGCCAGCAGCGTAGCGAGTCGCCCAGATACGCAGTATTTT
CASSVASRPDTQYF
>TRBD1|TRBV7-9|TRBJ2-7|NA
TGTGCCAGCAGCCGTCGGGGGACAGGGGTTCAGGAGCAGTACTTC
CASSRRGTGVQEQYF
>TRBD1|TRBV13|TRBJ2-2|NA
TGTGCCAGCAGCTTCTCAGGGGGCTTAGCCGGGGAGCTGTTTTTT
CASSFSGGLAGELFF
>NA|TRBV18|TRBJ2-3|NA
TGTGCCAGCTCACCACCGTCTAAGAGGACAGATACGCAGTATTTT
CASSPPSKRTDTQYF
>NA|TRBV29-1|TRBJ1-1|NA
TGCAGCGTTGAACGGGGGATGAACACTGAAGCTTTCTTT
CSVERGMNTEAFF
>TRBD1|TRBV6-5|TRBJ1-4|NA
TGTGCCAGCATTATACAGGGGGCCCAAGAAAAACTGTTTTTT
CASIIQGAQEKLFF
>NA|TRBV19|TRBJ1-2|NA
TGTGCCAGTATATCCCCGGGGGGCGCAAATGGCTACACCTTC
CASISPGGANGYTF
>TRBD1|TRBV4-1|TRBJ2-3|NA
TGCGCCAGCAGCCAATCGACAGGGACAGATACGCAGTATTTT
CASSQSTGTDTQYF
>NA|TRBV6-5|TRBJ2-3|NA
TGTGCCACCTGCAGGGGCTTCGGAGAAGATACGCAGTATTTT
CATCRGFGEDTQYF
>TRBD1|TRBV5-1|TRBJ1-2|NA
TGCGCCAGCAGCCCGGGACAGGTGTCGGGGGTTAACTATGGCTACACCTTC
CASSPGQVSGVNYGYTF
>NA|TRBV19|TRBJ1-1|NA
TGTGCCAGTAGGCCCCAGGTTGTGAACACTGAAGCTTTCTTT
CASRPQVVNTEAFF
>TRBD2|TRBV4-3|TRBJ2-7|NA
TGCGCCAGCAGCCAAGATTCTGCGGGGGGCTACGAGCAGTACTTC
CASSQDSAGGYEQYF
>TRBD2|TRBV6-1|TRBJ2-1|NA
TGTGCCAGCAGTGATTACTCTAGCGGGGGGGCCCACAATGAGCAGTTCTTC
CASSDYSSGGAHNEQFF
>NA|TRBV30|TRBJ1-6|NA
TGTGCCTGGAGTTCGGGAGCCAATTCACCCCTCCACTTT
CAWSSGANSPLHF
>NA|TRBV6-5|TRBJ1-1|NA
TGTGCCAGCAGTTATGCAGGGCGGGGCGGAGGAACTGAAGCTTTCTTT
CASSYAGRGGGTEAFF
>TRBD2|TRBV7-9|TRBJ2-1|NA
TGTGCCAGCAGCCCAGGGGCGGGGGGGCGGAATGAGCAGTTCTTC
CASSPGAGGRNEQFF
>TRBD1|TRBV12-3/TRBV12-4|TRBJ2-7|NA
TGTGCCAGCAGCCCCGACAGGGTGGACGAGCAGTACTTC
CASSPDRVDEQYF
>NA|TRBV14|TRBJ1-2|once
TGTGCCAGCAGCCAAGTGAGCACTAACTATGGCTACACCTTC
CASSQVSTNYGYTF
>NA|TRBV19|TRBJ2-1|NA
TGTGCCAGTAGTACGCTGGCCAGGGCGGGGGCCCTCGGGGAGCAGTTCTTC
CASSTLARAGALGEQFF
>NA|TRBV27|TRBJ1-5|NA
TGTGCCAGCGGGAGCGGCAATCAGCCCCAGCATTTT
CASGSGNQPQHF
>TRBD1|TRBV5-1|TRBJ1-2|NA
TGCGCCAGCAGCCCTAACCCGGGACAGCCATATGGCTACACCTTC
CASSPNPGQPYGYTF
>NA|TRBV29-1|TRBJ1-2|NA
TGCAGCGCCACACAGGGATATGGCTACACCTTC
CSATQGYGYTF
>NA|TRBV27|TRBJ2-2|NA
TGTGCCAGCAGTTTAAATCAGGTCGCGGAGCTGTTTTTT
CASSLNQVAELFF
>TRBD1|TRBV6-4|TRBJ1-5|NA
TGTGCCAGCAGTGCCGGGACAGGGGGCAATCAGCCCCAGCATTTT
CASSAGTGGNQPQHF
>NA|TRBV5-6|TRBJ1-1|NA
TGTGCCAGCATCTCTGTTGGGGCCACTGAAGCTTTCTTT
CASISVGATEAFF
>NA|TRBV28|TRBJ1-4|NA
TGTGCCAGCAAGGACAGAAACTTTTTGGAAAAACTGTTTTTT
CASKDRNFLEKLFF
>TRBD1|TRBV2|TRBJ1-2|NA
TGTGCCAGCAGTTTTGCCGGGACAGGGTTAGACTATGGCTACACCTTC
CASSFAGTGLDYGYTF
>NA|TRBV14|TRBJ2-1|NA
TGTGCCAGCAGCCAAGAAACAAGCTACAATGAGCAGTTCTTC
CASSQETSYNEQFF
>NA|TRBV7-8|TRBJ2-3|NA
TGTGCCAGCAGCTTGGGCAGGGGTCGGTCAGATACGCAGTATTTT
CASSLGRGRSDTQYF
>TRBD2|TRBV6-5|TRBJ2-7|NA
TGTGCCAGCAGCAGAGCGGGGGGGCCCTACGAGCAGTACTTC
CASSRAGGPYEQYF
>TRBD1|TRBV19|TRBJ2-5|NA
TGTGCCAGTAGTGTTACCGGGACAGGAAAAGAGACCCAGTACTTC
CASSVTGTGKETQYF
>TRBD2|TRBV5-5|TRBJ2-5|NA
TGTGCCAGCAGCCTAGGGGTAGCGGGGGCCTCGGGGACCCAGTACTTC
CASSLGVAGASGTQYF
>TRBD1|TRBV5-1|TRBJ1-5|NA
TGCGCCAGCAGCTCGGGACAGGAGGGCCAGCCCCAGCATTTT
CASSSGQEGQPQHF
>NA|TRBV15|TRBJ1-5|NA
TGTGCCACCAGCAGAGCTTATCGGGAGCCCCAGCATTTT
CATSRAYREPQHF
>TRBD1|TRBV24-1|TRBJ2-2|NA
TGTGCCACCAGTGATCCGGGACAGAAGAACACCGGGGAGCTGTTTTTT
CATSDPGQKNTGELFF
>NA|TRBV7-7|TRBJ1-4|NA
TGTGCCAGCAGCCCCGGGGGAGGGTTGAAAAAACTGTTTTTT
CASSPGGGLKKLFF
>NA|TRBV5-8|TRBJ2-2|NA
TGTGCCAGCAGCTTGTCACTTTACGGCGGGGAGCTGTTTTTT
CASSLSLYGGELFF
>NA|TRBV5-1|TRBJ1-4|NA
TGCGCCAGCAGCCCTCGGACGGGAAAACCCAGTGCCGAAAAACTGTTTTTT
CASSPRTGKPSAEKLFF
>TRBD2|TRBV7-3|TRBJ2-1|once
TGTGCCAGCAGCTTACGCGGGGGGGCCTTTTACAATGAGCAGTTCTTC
CASSLRGGAFYNEQFF
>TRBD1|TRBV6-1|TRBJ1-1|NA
TGTGCCAGCAGTGAAGGACAGGGGGCGAGCACTGAAGCTTTCTTT
CASSEGQGASTEAFF
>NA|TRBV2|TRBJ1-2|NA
TGTGCCAGCAGTGGACAGACTAACTATGGCTACACCTTC
CASSGQTNYGYTF
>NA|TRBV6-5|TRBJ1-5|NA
TGTGCCAGCAGGAACAGGTACAATCAGCCCCAGCATTTT
CASRNRYNQPQHF
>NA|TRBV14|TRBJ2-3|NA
TGTGCCAGCAGCCATCGTATCCAGGCAACCACAGATACGCAGTATTTT
CASSHRIQATTDTQYF
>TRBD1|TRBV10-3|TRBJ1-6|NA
TGTGCCATCAGGGGACAGAATTCACCCCTCCACTTT
CAIRGQNSPLHF